These T cell receptor beta chains were read from a single sample in a study of PD-L1 blockade in urothelial cancer. Generated by immunoSEQ multiplex PCR, the TCRdb table keeps only in-frame clones and is missing some. The sample consists of 27,000 or so clones, around 84% of them appearing once. The sample here was PBMCs, taken around atezolizumab (anti-PD-L1) treatment. These TCRs come from a man aged 45 to 65 with urothelial cancer. Each CDR3 is given with its conserved first and last residue. The order of the fields is D gene, J gene, clone size, V gene, CDR3 DNA, CDR3 protein. The D gene is left open where the match is weak. Part of the rows lack a size; the others show once, few, many or a class for expanded clones.

D gene: .; J gene: TRBJ2-6; clone size: .; V gene: TRBV28; CDR3 DNA: TGTGCCATCCGAGGCAGGGGGGTCTCTGGGGCCAACGTCCTGACTTTC; CDR3 protein: CAIRGRGVSGANVLTF
D gene: TRBD1; J gene: TRBJ2-2; clone size: .; V gene: TRBV5-4; CDR3 DNA: TGTGCCAGCAGCCCGAGGACAGGGAACACCGGGGAGCTGTTTTTT; CDR3 protein: CASSPRTGNTGELFF
D gene: TRBD1; J gene: TRBJ2-7; clone size: .; V gene: TRBV27; CDR3 DNA: TGTGCCAGCAGTGTAATATACCCGGGACAGGGGTCCCACGAGCAGTACTTC; CDR3 protein: CASSVIYPGQGSHEQYF
D gene: TRBD1; J gene: TRBJ1-2; clone size: .; V gene: TRBV6-5; CDR3 DNA: TGTGCCAGCAGTTACAGGACAGGGAATGGCTACACCTTC; CDR3 protein: CASSYRTGNGYTF
D gene: .; J gene: TRBJ2-3; clone size: .; V gene: TRBV9; CDR3 DNA: TGTGCCAGCAGCGTAGACGGTTCGAGCGGACCCAGCACAGATACGCAGTATTTT; CDR3 protein: CASSVDGSSGPSTDTQYF
D gene: TRBD2; J gene: TRBJ2-1; clone size: once; V gene: TRBV30; CDR3 DNA: TGTGCCTGGAGTGGACTAGCGGGGAGAATCAATGAGCAGTTCTTC; CDR3 protein: CAWSGLAGRINEQFF
D gene: TRBD1; J gene: TRBJ2-2; clone size: .; V gene: TRBV29-1; CDR3 DNA: TGCAGCGTTAGGGGGACAGGGATGAACACCGGGGAGCTGTTTTTT; CDR3 protein: CSVRGTGMNTGELFF
D gene: .; J gene: TRBJ2-1; clone size: once; V gene: TRBV19; CDR3 DNA: TGTGCCAGTAGTATTTCTAGTTTCAATGAGCAGTTCTTC; CDR3 protein: CASSISSFNEQFF
D gene: TRBD2; J gene: TRBJ2-7; clone size: .; V gene: TRBV18; CDR3 DNA: TGTGCCAGCTCACCCGGACTAGACCTCGAGCAGTACTTC; CDR3 protein: CASSPGLDLEQYF
D gene: .; J gene: TRBJ1-4; clone size: .; V gene: TRBV7-8; CDR3 DNA: TGTGCCAGCAGCTTAGTCCTGAGCCCAAATGAAAAACTGTTTTTT; CDR3 protein: CASSLVLSPNEKLFF